This TCR beta chain was sequenced in a study of blood T cell repertoires in COVID-19. Turning to the study itself: Samples representing acute and convalescent COVID-19 were sourced from the United States, Italy and Spain. Sample material is recorded as cDNA or gDNA derived from T cells, B-cell-depleted T cells, or PBMCs.

Source study methods: Researchers report that nucleated cell counts were estimated from reference gene primer amplification. Clones were sequenced by immunoSEQ multiplex PCR, and TCRdb holds only the in-frame ones, with some missing. V, J and clone size were drawn from that table, and D and trimming were deduced from the DNA. The sample includes some 76,000 clones, around 83% seen only once; the top ten take roughly a quarter. Sequenced material: peripheral blood. The source is a human donor in a cohort sampled during active COVID-19.

The DNA for the CDR3 is TGTGCCACCAGTTCCCAACAGGGTTTATGCAATCAGCCCCAGCATTTT. This encodes CATSSQQGLCNQPQHF. The J gene is TRBJ1-5, the V gene TRBV24-1, with TRBD1 as a possible D gene (6 bases). Germline CDR1 KGHDR, CDR2 SFDVKD. The CDR3 totals 16 residues. V was clipped by 6 bases and J by 2 bases, with 16 bases between them.